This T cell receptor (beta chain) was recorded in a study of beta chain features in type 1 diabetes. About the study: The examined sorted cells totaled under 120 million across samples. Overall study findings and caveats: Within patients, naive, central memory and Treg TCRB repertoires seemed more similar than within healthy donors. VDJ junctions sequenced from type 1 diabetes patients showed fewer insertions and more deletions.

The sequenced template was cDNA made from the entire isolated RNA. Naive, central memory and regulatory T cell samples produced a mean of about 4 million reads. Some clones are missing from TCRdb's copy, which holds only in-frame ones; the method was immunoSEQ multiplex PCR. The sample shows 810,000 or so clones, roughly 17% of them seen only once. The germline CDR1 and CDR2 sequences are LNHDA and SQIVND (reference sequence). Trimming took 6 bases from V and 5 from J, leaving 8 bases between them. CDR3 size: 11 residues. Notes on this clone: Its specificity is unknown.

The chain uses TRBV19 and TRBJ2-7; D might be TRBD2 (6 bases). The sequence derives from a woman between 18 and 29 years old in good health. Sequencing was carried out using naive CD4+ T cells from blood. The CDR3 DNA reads TGTGCCAGTAGGCGGGGAGACGAGCAGTACTTC. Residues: CASRRGDEQYF.